These T cell receptor beta chains were read from a single sample in a study of CD8+CD57+ T cells in acquired aplastic anemia. TCRdb ran MiXCR on the reads and lists one entry per CDR3 protein. The sample gives some 120,000 distinct CDR3 sequences, approximately 36% of which show up once; approximately 2.6% is in the top ten. The sequenced material came from sorted CD4+, CD8+, or CD8+CD57+ T cells (not recorded which) from PBMCs. The receptors shown here come from a human donor with aplastic anemia. The CDR3 runs from the conserved cysteine through the conserved F or W. Fields, in order: V gene, clone size, J gene, D gene, CDR3 DNA, CDR3 protein. D genes are given only for firm matches. Only part of the rows carry a size: once, few, many, or a class if the clone is expanded.

>TRBV27|-|TRBJ1-1|-
TGTGCCAGCAGTTTGTTGGGGTTACGATCTGAAGCTTTCTTT
CASSLLGLRSEAFF
>TRBV7-8|-|TRBJ2-1|-
TGTGCCAGCAGCTTCTCTGGATCCTACAATGAGCAGTTCTTC
CASSFSGSYNEQFF
>TRBV6-5|many|TRBJ1-2|TRBD1
TGTGCCAGCAGTTTAACGACAGGGGTCTATGGCTACACCTTC
CASSLTTGVYGYTF
>TRBV7-8|once|TRBJ1-2|-
TGTGCCAGCAGCCAAGTGTCCCAGGTTAACTATGGCTACACCTTC
CASSQVSQVNYGYTF
>TRBV3-1|once|TRBJ1-3|-
TGTGCCAGCGGGACAAACTCTGGAAACACCATATATTTT
CASGTNSGNTIYF
>TRBV7-9|once|TRBJ2-7|-
TGTGCCAGCAGCTCTACGGGGTGGGAGCAGTACTTC
CASSSTGWEQYF
>TRBV7-9|many|TRBJ2-7|TRBD1
TGTGCCAGCAGCTATCCGGGACAGGGGGCTGGGGAGCAGTACTTC
CASSYPGQGAGEQYF
>TRBV2|-|TRBJ2-1|-
TGTGCCAGCAGTGGGACAAGCTACACTGAGCGGTTCTTC
CASSGTSYTERFF
>TRBV19|-|TRBJ2-7|-
TGTGCCAGTGGTCCAGGGGGGGCCTCCTACGAGCAGTACTTC
CASGPGGASYEQYF
>TRBV11-2|-|TRBJ2-1|TRBD2
TGTGCCAGCAGCTTTGAGGGTTTTCGGAGGAGCGGGGGGGAGAAAAAGTTCTTC
CASSFEGFRRSGGEKKFF
>TRBV2|many|TRBJ2-1|-
TGTGCCAGCAGTGATATCCGAGAAGATGAGCAGTTCTTC
CASSDIREDEQFF
>TRBV6-1|-|TRBJ2-1|-
TGTGCCAGCAGTGCACGGACGGGTACCTACAATGAGCAGTTCTTC
CASSARTGTYNEQFF
>TRBV7-9|-|TRBJ1-1|-
TGTGCCAGCAGCCTACGCACGAACACTGAAGCTTTCTTT
CASSLRTNTEAFF
>TRBV7-3|-|TRBJ1-1|TRBD1
TGTGCCAGCAGCCCGACAGGGGGTGCAGCTTTCTTT
CASSPTGGAAFF
>TRBV13|-|TRBJ2-6|TRBD1
TGTGCCAGCAGCTCCATTTGGGACAGGGCCCAGTCTGGGGCCAACGTCCTGACTTTC
CASSSIWDRAQSGANVLTF
>TRBV24-1|once|TRBJ2-3|-
TGTGCCACCAGTGACTGCAGAGGGGCTGGGGACACAGATACGCAGTATTTT
CATSDCRGAGDTDTQYF
>TRBV15|many|TRBJ2-3|TRBD2
TGTGCCACCAGCACCCGAAGACTAGCGGGGGCCTTCACAGATACGCAGTATTTT
CATSTRRLAGAFTDTQYF
>TRBV10-3|many|TRBJ2-3|-
TGTGCCATCAGTGAAGCAGATACGCAGTATTTT
CAISEADTQYF
>TRBV4-2|-|TRBJ1-2|TRBD1
TGTGCCAGCAGCCCTCCCGGACAGGACAAGGCCTATGGCTACACCTTC
CASSPPGQDKAYGYTF
>TRBV2|-|TRBJ1-1|-
TGTGCCAGCAGACTCCAACAGACCAGGAACACTGAAGCTTTCTTT
CASRLQQTRNTEAFF
>TRBV20-1|-|TRBJ2-7|-
TGCAGTGCTGGCCAGTTTGAGACCCACACCTACGAGCAGTACTTC
CSAGQFETHTYEQYF
>TRBV20-1|-|TRBJ1-5|TRBD1
TGCAGTGTCAGGGGACAGGGCCATCAGCCCCAGCATTTT
CSVRGQGHQPQHF
>TRBV19|-|TRBJ1-4|-
TGTGCCAGTAGTCACACAGGGAAAAAGAATGAAAAACTGTTTTTT
CASSHTGKKNEKLFF
>TRBV2|-|TRBJ1-2|-
TGTGCCAGTAAATCGGACGGTGACACTGCTGGCTACACCTTC
CASKSDGDTAGYTF
>TRBV9|-|TRBJ2-5|-
-
CASSVSGQGNEKLFFGSGTQYF